This T cell receptor (beta chain) was sequenced for a study of T cells in localized non-small cell lung cancer. Trimming stripped 0 bases from V and 4 bases from J, with 9 bases between. Per the germline V gene, CDR1 is LGHNA and CDR2 is YSLEER. The CDR3 consists of 14 residues. TCRdb's copy holds only in-frame clones and misses some; the assay was immunoSEQ multiplex PCR. This sample yields 25,000 to 35,000 clones, of which roughly 75% are seen a single time; 15% to 20% belongs to the top ten. In this sample, this clone turned up a few times. This chain links TRBV4-3 with TRBJ1-2, with unresolved D. This receptor was taken from a male donor aged 60 or older with stage III squamous cell lung carcinoma. The source material was peripheral blood, sampled before any cancer treatment. This CDR3 is CASSQDYKGYGYTF. The CDR3 nucleotides read TGCGCCAGCAGCCAAGATTACAAGGGCTATGGCTACACCTTC.